The 3 T cell receptor beta chains below were found in one sample sequenced in a study of blood T cell repertoires in COVID-19. Only in-frame clones appear in the TCRdb table, and some are missing; sequencing was by immunoSEQ multiplex PCR. The sample shows roughly 97,000 clones, around 84% of them seen only once. The sample was peripheral blood. These TCRs come from a man aged 55 to 70 with acute or convalescent COVID-19.

Written as DNA, the CDR3 is TGCGCCAGCAGCTTTGTAAATGAGCAGTTCTTC. Protein sequence: CASSFVNEQFF. V and J are TRBV5-1 and TRBJ2-1; D uncertain. Germline-derived CDR1 and CDR2 are SGHRS and YFSETQ. The CDR3 is 11 residues long. Trimming removed 2 bases at V and 7 bases at J, with 4 bases between.

The J gene is TRBJ2-3, the V gene TRBV27, with 9 nucleotides matching TRBD2. Germline trimming cut 9 bases from V and 1 base from J; bases unmatched to any gene: 5. In germline, CDR1 is MNHEY, CDR2 SMNVEV (reference sequence). There are 14 residues in the CDR3. The CDR3 here is CASQTSGRTDTQYF. The CDR3 DNA is TGTGCCAGTCAGACTAGCGGCCGCACAGATACGCAGTATTTT.

The chain employs TRBV28 and TRBJ2-7, with TRBD1 identical over 10 bases. This CDR3 is built from 15 residues. Germline CDR1 is MDHEN and CDR2 is SYDVKM. The junction had 12 bases not matched to a gene; V was cut back by 6 bases and J by 7 bases. The CDR3 nucleotides are TGTGCCAGCAGCCCCCCTAGACAGGGGGCGCAGGAGCAGTACTTC. Translating it yields CASSPPRQGAQEQYF.